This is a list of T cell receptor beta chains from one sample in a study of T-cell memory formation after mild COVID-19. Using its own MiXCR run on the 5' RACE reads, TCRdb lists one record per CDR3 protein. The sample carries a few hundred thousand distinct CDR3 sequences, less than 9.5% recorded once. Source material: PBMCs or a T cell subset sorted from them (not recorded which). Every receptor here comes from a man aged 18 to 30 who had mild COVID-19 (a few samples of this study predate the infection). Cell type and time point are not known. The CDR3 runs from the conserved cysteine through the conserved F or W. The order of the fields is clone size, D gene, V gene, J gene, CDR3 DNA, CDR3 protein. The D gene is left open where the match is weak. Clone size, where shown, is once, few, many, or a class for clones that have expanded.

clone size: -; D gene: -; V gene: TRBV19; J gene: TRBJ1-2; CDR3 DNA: TGTGCCAGTCAAGGACAGACTAACTATGGCTACACCTTC; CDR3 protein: CASQGQTNYGYTF
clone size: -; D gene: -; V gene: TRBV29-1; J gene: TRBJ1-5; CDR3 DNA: TGCAGCGTTGGGGGTCCCAGCAATCAGCCCCAGCATTTT; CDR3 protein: CSVGGPSNQPQHF
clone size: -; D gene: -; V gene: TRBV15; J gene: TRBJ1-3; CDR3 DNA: TGTGCCACCAGCAGAGATTTCGGGGGGAACGGAAACACCATATATTTT; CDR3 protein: CATSRDFGGNGNTIYF
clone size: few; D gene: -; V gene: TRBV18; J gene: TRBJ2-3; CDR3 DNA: TGTGCCAGCTCACGAGACCGGGACTCCGAGTATTTT; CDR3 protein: CASSRDRDSEYF
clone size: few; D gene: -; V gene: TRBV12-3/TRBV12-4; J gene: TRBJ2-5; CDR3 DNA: TGTGCCAGCAGCCCCAGGGCAGGGGAGGGGGAGACCCAGTACTTC; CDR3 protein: CASSPRAGEGETQYF
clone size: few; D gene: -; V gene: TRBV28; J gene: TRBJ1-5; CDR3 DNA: TGTGCCAGCAGTTCCCCGGGGGGGGGCTGGAATCAGCCCCAGCATTTT; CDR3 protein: CASSSPGGGWNQPQHF
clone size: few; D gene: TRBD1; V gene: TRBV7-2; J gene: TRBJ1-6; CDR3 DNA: TGTGCCAGCAGCGTTTACAGGGGCAGGCGTAGGTCACCCCTCCACTTT; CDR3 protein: CASSVYRGRRRSPLHF
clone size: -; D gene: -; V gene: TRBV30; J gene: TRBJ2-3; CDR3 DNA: TGTGCCTGGAGTGTAGCCAGGGCCTTCACAGATACGCAGTATTTT; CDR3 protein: CAWSVARAFTDTQYF
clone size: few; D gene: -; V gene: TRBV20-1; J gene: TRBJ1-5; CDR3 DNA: TGCAGTGTTCTGACAGGAGATAGCAATCAGCCCCAGCATTTT; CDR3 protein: CSVLTGDSNQPQHF
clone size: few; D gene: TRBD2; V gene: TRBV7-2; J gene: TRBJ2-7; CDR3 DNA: TGTGCCAGCAGCTTAGATAGCGGGAGTACCTACGAGCAGTACTTC; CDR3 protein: CASSLDSGSTYEQYF
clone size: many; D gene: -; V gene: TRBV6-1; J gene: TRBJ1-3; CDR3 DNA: TGTGCCAGCAGTGAAGCGAGGGGATTAGCTGGAAACACCATATATTTT; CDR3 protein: CASSEARGLAGNTIYF
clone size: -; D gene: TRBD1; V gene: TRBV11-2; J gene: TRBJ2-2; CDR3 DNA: TGTGCCAGCAGCTTAGGGGAAGGACAGGGGGCTGCCGGGGAGCTGTTTTTT; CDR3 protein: CASSLGEGQGAAGELFF
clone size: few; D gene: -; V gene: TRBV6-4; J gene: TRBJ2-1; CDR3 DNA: TGTGCCACCCGGGACATGGGACATGGTGAGCAGTTCTTC; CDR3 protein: CATRDMGHGEQFF
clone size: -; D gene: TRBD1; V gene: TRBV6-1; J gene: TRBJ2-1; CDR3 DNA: TGTGCCAGCAGTCCCTCCGACAGGGGCTATTACAATGAGCAGTTCTTC; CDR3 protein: CASSPSDRGYYNEQFF
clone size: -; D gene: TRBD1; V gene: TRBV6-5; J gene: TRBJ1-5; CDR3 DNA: TGTGCCAGCAGACGGGACAGGGCAGGAGATCAGCCCCAGCATTTT; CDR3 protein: CASRRDRAGDQPQHF
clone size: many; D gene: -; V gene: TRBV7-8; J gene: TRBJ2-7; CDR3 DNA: TGTGCCAGCAGCGTGGGACGGCTCTCCTACGAGCAGTACTTC; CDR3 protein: CASSVGRLSYEQYF
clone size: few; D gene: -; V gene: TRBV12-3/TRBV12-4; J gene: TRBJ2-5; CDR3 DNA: TGTGCCAGCAGTTTTTTTCCGGGAGAGACCCAGTACTTC; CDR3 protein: CASSFFPGETQYF
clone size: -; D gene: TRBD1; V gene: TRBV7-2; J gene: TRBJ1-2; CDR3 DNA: TGTGCCAGCAGCCCTAGCCCCGGGAACAGGGGATATGGCTACACCTTC; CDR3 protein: CASSPSPGNRGYGYTF
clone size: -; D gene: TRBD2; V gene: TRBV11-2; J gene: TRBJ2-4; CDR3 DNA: TGTGCCAGCAGCAACCTAGGGACTAGCGAAAACATTCAGTACTTC; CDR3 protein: CASSNLGTSENIQYF
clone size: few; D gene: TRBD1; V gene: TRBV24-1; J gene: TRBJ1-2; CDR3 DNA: TGTGCCACCAGTGATGCTTGGGACAGTGGAAATGGCTACACCTTC; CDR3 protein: CATSDAWDSGNGYTF
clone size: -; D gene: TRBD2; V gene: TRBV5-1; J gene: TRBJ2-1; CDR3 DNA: TGCGCCAGCACCGACGTGACTAGCGGGGGGGGCGATGAGCAGTTCTTC; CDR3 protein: CASTDVTSGGGDEQFF
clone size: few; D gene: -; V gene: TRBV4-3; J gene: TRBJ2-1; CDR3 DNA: TGCGCCAGCAGCCATGAACAGGGCCCTGCCCCAAATGAGCAGTTCTTC; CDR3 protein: CASSHEQGPAPNEQFF
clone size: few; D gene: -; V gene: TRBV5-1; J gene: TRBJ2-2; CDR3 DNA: TGCGCCAGCAGCCGGACAGAATCAAACACCGGGGAGCTGTTTTTT; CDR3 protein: CASSRTESNTGELFF
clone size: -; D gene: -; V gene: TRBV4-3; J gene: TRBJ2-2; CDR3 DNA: TGCGCCAGCAGCCAGGGGGGACAGATAAACACCGGGGAGCTGTTTTTT; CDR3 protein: CASSQGGQINTGELFF
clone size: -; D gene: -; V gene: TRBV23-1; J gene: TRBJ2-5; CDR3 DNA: TGCGCCAGGGACGGTAAAGAGACCCAGTACTTC; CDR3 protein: CARDGKETQYF
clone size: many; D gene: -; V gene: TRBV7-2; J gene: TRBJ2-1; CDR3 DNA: TGTGCCAGCAGCTCCAATCGCGGTGAAAATGAGCAGTTCTTC; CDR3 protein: CASSSNRGENEQFF
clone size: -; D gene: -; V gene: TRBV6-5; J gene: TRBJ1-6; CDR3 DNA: TGTGCCAGCAGGGCGACTAATTCACCCCTCCACTTT; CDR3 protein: CASRATNSPLHF
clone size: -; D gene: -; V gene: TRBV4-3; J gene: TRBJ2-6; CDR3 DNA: TGCGCCAGCAGCCAAGGAAATGGGGCCAACGTCCTGACTTTC; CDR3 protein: CASSQGNGANVLTF
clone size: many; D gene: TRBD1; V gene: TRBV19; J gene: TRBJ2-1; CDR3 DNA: TGTGCCAGTAGTATGGGGGACAGGGTAGCCGAGCAGTTCTTC; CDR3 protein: CASSMGDRVAEQFF
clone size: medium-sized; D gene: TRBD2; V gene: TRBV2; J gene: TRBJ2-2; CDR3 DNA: TGTGCCAGCAGTCGCACTAGCGGAGCGAACACCGGGGAGCTGTTTTTT; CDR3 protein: CASSRTSGANTGELFF
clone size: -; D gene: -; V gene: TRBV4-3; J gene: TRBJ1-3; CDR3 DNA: TGCGCCAGCAGCCAAGGAGCTGGACAGCTAACCTCTGGAAACACCATATATTTT; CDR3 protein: CASSQGAGQLTSGNTIYF
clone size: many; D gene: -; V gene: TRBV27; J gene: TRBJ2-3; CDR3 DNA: TGTGCCAGCAGTTTCGGACAAAGCACAGATACGCAGTATTTT; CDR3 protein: CASSFGQSTDTQYF
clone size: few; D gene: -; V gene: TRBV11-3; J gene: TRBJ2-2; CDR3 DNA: TGTGCCAGCAGCCCGTCGCATACACAAACCGGGGAGCTGTTTTTT; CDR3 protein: CASSPSHTQTGELFF
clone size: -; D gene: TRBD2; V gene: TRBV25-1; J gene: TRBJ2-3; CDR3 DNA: TGTGCCAGCAGTGTTCCTTCCGGGACTAGCGGGTTTAGAATCAGCACAGATACGCAGTATTTT; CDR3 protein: CASSVPSGTSGFRISTDTQYF
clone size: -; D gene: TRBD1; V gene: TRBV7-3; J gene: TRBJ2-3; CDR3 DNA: TGTGCCAGCAGCCAGGGACAGGGATACGCCACAGATACGCAGTATTTT; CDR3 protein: CASSQGQGYATDTQYF
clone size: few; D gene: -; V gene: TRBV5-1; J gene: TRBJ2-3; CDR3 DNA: TGCGCCAGCAGCTTTAGCGGCCCGAGCACAGATACGCAGTATTTT; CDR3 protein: CASSFSGPSTDTQYF
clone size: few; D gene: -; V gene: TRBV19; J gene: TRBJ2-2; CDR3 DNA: TGTGCCAGTACTTCAGCCGGGGAGCTGTTTTTT; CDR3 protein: CASTSAGELFF
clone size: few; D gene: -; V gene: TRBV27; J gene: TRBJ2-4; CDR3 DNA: TGTGCCAGTTGGCGGGACCGGGAAAACATTCAGTACTTC; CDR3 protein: CASWRDRENIQYF
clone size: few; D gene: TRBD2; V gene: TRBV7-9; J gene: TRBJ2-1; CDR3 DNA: TGTGCCACCTCGGAAGCGGGGGGGATATACAATGAGCAGTTCTTC; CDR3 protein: CATSEAGGIYNEQFF
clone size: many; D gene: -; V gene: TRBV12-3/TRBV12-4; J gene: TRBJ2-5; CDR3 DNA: TGTGCCAGCAGCGCGGGACAGAGGGAGACCCAGTACTTC; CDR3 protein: CASSAGQRETQYF
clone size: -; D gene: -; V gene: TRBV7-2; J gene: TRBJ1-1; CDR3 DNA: TGTGCCAGCAGCTTAGAGGGGTGGGAGAACACTGAAGCTTTCTTT; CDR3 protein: CASSLEGWENTEAFF
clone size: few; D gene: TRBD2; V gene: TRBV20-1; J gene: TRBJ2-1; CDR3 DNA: TGCAGTGCTTTAACTAGCGGGCTTGCCAATGAGCAGTTCTTC; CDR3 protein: CSALTSGLANEQFF
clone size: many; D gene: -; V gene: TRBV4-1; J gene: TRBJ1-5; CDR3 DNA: TGCGCCAGCAGCCAAGATAGAGGGGCCCCTCAGCCCCAGCATTTT; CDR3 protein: CASSQDRGAPQPQHF
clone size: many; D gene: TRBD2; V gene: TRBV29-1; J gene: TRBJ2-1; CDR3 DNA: TGCAGCGTGGACGCTAGCGGGGGGTACAATGAGCAGTTCTTC; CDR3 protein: CSVDASGGYNEQFF
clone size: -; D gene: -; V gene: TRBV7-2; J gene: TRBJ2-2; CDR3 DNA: TGTGCCAGCAGCGCCCCTCCGGGTTATGGCAACACCGGGGAGCTGTTTTTT; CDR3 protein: CASSAPPGYGNTGELFF
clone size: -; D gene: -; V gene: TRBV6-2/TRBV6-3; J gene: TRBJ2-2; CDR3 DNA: TGTGCCAGCAGTTACGCTCTGGGGGTCGGGGAGCTGTTTTTT; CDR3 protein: CASSYALGVGELFF
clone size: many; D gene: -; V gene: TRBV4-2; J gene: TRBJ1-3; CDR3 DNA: TGTGCCAGCAGCCAAGAGAGTGGGTCAGGGGTGGCCGAAGATTTT; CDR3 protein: CASSQESGSGVAEDF
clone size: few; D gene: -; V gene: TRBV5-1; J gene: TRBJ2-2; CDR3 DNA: TGCGCCAGCAGCCTCCCAGGGGAGGCCGGGGAGCTGTTTTTT; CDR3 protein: CASSLPGEAGELFF
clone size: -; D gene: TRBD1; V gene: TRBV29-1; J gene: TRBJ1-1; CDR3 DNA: TGCAGCGCCCGCACCCCAGGGGGCCGGACTGAAGCTTTCTTT; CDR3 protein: CSARTPGGRTEAFF